This T cell receptor (beta chain) appears in the sequencing data of a study of early T cells in non-severe SARS-CoV-2 infection. Whole-study context: Bulk RNA from unsorted whole blood was sequenced; chains were unpaired.

This clonotype was recorded at least ten times. CDR3 length: 13 residues. Germline assignment: CDR1 ENHRY and CDR2 SYGVKD. V dropped 6 bases and J dropped 5; count of bases not matched to a gene: 6. The protocol attached unique molecular identifiers to individual cDNA molecules. TCRdb ran MiXCR on the 5' RACE reads and lists one entry per CDR3 protein. The sample records about 30,000 distinct CDR3 sequences, roughly 6% being singletons. The clonotype originates from an adult who was a healthcare worker with PCR-confirmed SARS-CoV-2 infection or an uninfected control (not recorded which). The V gene is TRBV10-3, the J gene TRBJ1-1; 7 bases line up with TRBD1. Source material: whole blood. CDR3: CAIRSDRATEAFF. The CDR3 region has the DNA TGTGCCATCAGATCTGACAGGGCGACTGAAGCTTTCTTT.